Listed below are T cell receptor beta chains from one sample, sequenced in a study of blood T cell repertoires in COVID-19. Assay: immunoSEQ multiplex PCR; the TCRdb copy retains only in-frame clones and omits some. The data show 290,000 or so clones, more than 85% seen once. The sample consisted of peripheral blood. These receptor sequences come from a man between 65 and 79 years old with acute or convalescent COVID-19. CDR3s include the opening cysteine and the closing phenylalanine or tryptophan. D genes are given only for firm matches. A clone size is listed for some rows: how often the clone was seen (once, few, many), or a class if it is expanded.

clone size,D gene,J gene,V gene,CDR3 DNA,CDR3 protein
-,-,TRBJ2-2,TRBV7-9,TGTGCCAGCAGCCCGATGGGGGCTCCCGGGGAGCTGTTTTTT,CASSPMGAPGELFF
-,TRBD1,TRBJ1-5,TRBV2,TGTGCCAGCAGTGTCCCGGGACAGAGATCCTATAGCAATCAGCCCCAGCATTTT,CASSVPGQRSYSNQPQHF
-,-,TRBJ2-2,TRBV19,TGTGCCAGTAGTATTCTTTGGCGGGGGCGGGGCACCGGGGAGCTGTTTTTT,CASSILWRGRGTGELFF
-,-,TRBJ2-1,TRBV5-1,TGCGCCAGCAGCGACCAGGGGAGCTCCTACAATGAGCAGTTCTTC,CASSDQGSSYNEQFF
-,-,TRBJ1-2,TRBV19,TGTGCCAGTGGATTGACAGGAACCTCTGGTGGCTACACCTTC,CASGLTGTSGGYTF
-,-,TRBJ2-2,TRBV4-3,TGCGCCAGCAGCCCTGACTCCGGGGAGCTGTTTTTT,CASSPDSGELFF
-,-,TRBJ1-6,TRBV21-1,TGTGCCAGCAGCCTATACCAGGGTGATAATTCACCCCTCCACTTT,CASSLYQGDNSPLHF
-,-,TRBJ2-1,TRBV19,TGTGCCAGTAGTCTTATTATGTGGGGGGATGAGCAGTTCTTC,CASSLIMWGDEQFF
-,TRBD1,TRBJ2-2,TRBV12-5,TGTGCTAGTGGTTTGTACCTCAGGGGGACCGGGGAGCTGTTTTTT,CASGLYLRGTGELFF
-,-,TRBJ2-5,TRBV5-5,TGTGCCAGCAGCTTGGACAGGCAAGGGACCCAGTACTTC,CASSLDRQGTQYF
few,-,TRBJ2-7,TRBV6-2/TRBV6-3,TGTGCCAGCAGTAAGGGAGGATCGTACGAGCAGTACTTC,CASSKGGSYEQYF
-,TRBD2,TRBJ2-1,TRBV6-2/TRBV6-3,TGTGCCAGCAGTTACGTTACTAGCGGGACCTACAATGAGCAGTTCTTC,CASSYVTSGTYNEQFF
once,TRBD2,TRBJ2-1,TRBV19,TGTGCCAGTAGTCTATTGGGACCGATAAGCGGGAGGGCCAGGTCCTACAATGAGCAGTTCTTC,CASSLLGPISGRARSYNEQFF
-,TRBD2,TRBJ2-7,TRBV27,TGTGCCAGCAGTTTGAGCGGGGGGGTTTACGAGCAGTACTTC,CASSLSGGVYEQYF
-,TRBD2,TRBJ2-1,TRBV3-1/TRBV3-2,TGTGCCAGCAGCCAGCTAGCGGGGGGCTACAATGAGCAGTTCTTC,CASSQLAGGYNEQFF
-,-,TRBJ2-5,TRBV9,TGTGCCAGCAGCGGAACACCGCAAGAGACCCAGTACTTC,CASSGTPQETQYF
-,-,TRBJ1-5,TRBV20-1,TGCAGTGCTAGTACAGGGAGCAATCAGCCCCAGCATTTT,CSASTGSNQPQHF
-,TRBD2,TRBJ2-5,TRBV30,TGTGCCTGGAGTGGTCTGTTGCGGGGGGGCGTAGAGACCCAGTACTTC,CAWSGLLRGGVETQYF
once,TRBD2,TRBJ2-2,TRBV6-2/TRBV6-3,TGTGCCAGCAGTTATAGTCCTAGCGGGGGTGCCGGGGAGCTGTTTTTT,CASSYSPSGGAGELFF
-,TRBD1,TRBJ1-2,TRBV19,TGTGCCAGTAGTGCTCGGGACAGGTCTTCTGGCTACACCTTC,CASSARDRSSGYTF
-,-,TRBJ2-3,TRBV9,TGTGCCAGCGAGAGGGTGGGCACAGATACGCAGTATTTT,CASERVGTDTQYF
-,-,TRBJ1-4,TRBV15,TGTGCCACCAGCAGAGACGCGATGACAGGTGAAAAACTGTTTTTT,CATSRDAMTGEKLFF